This TCR beta chain derives from a study of blood T cell repertoires in COVID-19. Looking at the study overall: Italy, Spain and the United States were the sources of the convalescent and acute COVID-19 samples. In each case, the material was cDNA or gDNA derived from T cells, B-cell-depleted T cells, or PBMCs.

The CDR3 runs to 15 residues. V was clipped by 3 bases and J by 4 bases; unmatched bases: 7. Germline loops: CDR1 SGHTA, CDR2 FQGNSA. Original processing notes: Amplified reference gene primers provided the basis for estimating nucleated cell counts. Here immunoSEQ multiplex PCR was the method, and the copy in TCRdb shows in-frame clones only, minus some. V, J and clone size reflect that table, while D and trimming were determined from the DNA. The top ten clones hold approximately 9.4% of a sample with about 140,000 clones, 60% to 80% of them seen once. Only a few counts were recorded for this clone.

The chain combines TRBV7-2 with TRBJ2-3; 7 bases are shared with TRBD2. Sequences were obtained from peripheral blood. This sequence originates from a woman aged 45-65 years with active or convalescent COVID-19. The CDR3 reads CASSFRGGPSDTQYF. CDR3 in DNA: TGTGCCAGCAGCTTCCGGGGAGGGCCTTCAGATACGCAGTATTTT.